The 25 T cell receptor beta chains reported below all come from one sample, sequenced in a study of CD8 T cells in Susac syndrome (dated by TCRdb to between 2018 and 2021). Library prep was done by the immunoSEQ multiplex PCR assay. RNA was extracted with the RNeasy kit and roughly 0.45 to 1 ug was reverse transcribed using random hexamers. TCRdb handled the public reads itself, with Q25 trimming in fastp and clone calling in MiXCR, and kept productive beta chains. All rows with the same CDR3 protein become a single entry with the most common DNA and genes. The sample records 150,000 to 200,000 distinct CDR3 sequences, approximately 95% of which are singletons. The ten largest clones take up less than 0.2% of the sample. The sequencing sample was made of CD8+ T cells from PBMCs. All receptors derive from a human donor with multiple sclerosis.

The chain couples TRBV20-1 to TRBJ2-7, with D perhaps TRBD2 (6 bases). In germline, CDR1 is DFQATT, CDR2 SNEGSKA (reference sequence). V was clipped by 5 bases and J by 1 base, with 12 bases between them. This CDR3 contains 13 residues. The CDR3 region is CSAEGGPSYEQYF. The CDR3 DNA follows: TGCAGTGCTGAGGGAGGTCCTTCCTACGAGCAGTACTTC.

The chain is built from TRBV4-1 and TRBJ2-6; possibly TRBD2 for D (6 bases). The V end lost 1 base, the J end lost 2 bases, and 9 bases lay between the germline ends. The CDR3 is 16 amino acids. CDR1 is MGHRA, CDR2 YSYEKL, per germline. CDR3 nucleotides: TGCGCCAGCAGCCAAGGACGGGGGACTGGGGCCAACGTCCTGACTTTC. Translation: CASSQGRGTGANVLTF.

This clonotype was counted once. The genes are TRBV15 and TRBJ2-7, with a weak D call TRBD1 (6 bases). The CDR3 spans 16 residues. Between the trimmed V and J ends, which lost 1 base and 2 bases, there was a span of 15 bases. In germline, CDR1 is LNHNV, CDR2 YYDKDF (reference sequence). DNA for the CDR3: TGTGCCACCAGCAGAGGACCCCCGGACAGCGCCTACGAGCAGTACTTC. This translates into CATSRGPPDSAYEQYF. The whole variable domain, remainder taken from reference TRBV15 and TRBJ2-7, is DAMVIQNPRYQVTQFGKPVTLSCSQTLNHNVMYWYQQKSSQAPKLLFHYYDKDFNNEADTPDNFQSRRPNTSFCFLDIRSPGLGDTAMYLCATSRGPPDSAYEQYFGPGTRLTVT.

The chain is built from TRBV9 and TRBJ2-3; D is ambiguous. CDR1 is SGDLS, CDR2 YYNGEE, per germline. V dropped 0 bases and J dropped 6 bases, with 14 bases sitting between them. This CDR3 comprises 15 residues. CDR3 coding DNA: TGTGCCAGCAGCGTAGGTGTTGGCTTGGGGGATACGCAGTATTTT. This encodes CASSVGVGLGDTQYF.

This chain's CDR3 is CASSQIGGIQETQYF. The CDR3 coding sequence is TGCGCCAGCAGCCAAATCGGAGGTATACAAGAGACCCAGTACTTC. The chain is built from TRBV4-1 and TRBJ2-5; D perhaps matches TRBD2 (5 bases). V was trimmed by 2 bases and J by 2 bases, leaving 12 bases between them. Germline loops: CDR1 MGHRA, CDR2 YSYEKL. The CDR3 has 15 residues.

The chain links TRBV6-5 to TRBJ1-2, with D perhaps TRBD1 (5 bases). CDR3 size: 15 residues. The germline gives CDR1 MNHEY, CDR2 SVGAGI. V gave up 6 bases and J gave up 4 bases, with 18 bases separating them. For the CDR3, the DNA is TGTGCCAGCAGAGTTAAAGGACACCGCGTCTATGGCTACACCTTC. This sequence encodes CASRVKGHRVYGYTF.

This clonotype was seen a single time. The CDR3 protein is CASSQWGLAESTDTQYF. The CDR3 bases are TGTGCCAGCAGTCAATGGGGACTAGCGGAATCCACAGATACGCAGTATTTT. The gene calls are TRBV12-3 or TRBV12-4 and TRBJ2-3, with TRBD2 identical over 11 bases. V was pared by 5 bases and J by 2 bases, with 9 bases of the junction left unmatched. The CDR3 spans 17 residues.

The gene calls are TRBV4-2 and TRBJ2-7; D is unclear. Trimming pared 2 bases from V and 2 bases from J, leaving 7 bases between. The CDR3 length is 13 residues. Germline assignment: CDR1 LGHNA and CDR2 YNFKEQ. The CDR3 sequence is CASSQWSTYEQYF. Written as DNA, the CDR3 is TGTGCCAGCAGCCAATGGTCCACCTACGAGCAGTACTTC.

The CDR3 bases are TGTGCCAGCAGTTTAATGGCAGGGGCTGTCACAGATACGCAGTATTTT. It specifies CASSLMAGAVTDTQYF. This chain connects TRBV27 to TRBJ2-3; possible D gene TRBD1, 6 bases. The CDR3 totals 16 residues. The germline V and J ends were trimmed by 2 bases and 2 bases, with 14 bases remaining between them. Per the germline V gene, CDR1 is MNHEY and CDR2 is SMNVEV (reference sequence).

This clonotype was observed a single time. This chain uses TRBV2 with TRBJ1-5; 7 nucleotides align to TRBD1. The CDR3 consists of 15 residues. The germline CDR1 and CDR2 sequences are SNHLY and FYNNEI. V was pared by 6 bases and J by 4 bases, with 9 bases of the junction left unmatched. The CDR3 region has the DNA TGTGCCAGCAGAGCTAGCCGGGACAGAAATCAGCCCCAGCATTTT. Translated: CASRASRDRNQPQHF.

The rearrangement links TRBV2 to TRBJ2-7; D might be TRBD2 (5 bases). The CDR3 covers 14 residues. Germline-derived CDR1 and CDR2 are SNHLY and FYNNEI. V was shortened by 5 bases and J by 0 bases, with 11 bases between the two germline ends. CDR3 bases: TGTGCCAGCAGTTCGGGGATCATCTCCTACGAGCAGTACTTC. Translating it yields CASSSGIISYEQYF.

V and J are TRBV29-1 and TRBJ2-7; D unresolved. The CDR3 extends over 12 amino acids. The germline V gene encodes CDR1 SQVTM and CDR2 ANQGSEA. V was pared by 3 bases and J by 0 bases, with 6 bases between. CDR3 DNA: TGCAGCGTTGAGGGCAGCTCCTACGAGCAGTACTTC. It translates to CSVEGSSYEQYF.

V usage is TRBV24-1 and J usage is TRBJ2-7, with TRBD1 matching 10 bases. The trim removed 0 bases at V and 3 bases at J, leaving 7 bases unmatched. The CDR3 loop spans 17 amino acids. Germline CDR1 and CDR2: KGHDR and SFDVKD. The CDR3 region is CATSDLHPDRGHYEQYF. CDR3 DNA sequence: TGTGCCACCAGTGATTTGCACCCTGACAGGGGGCACTACGAGCAGTACTTC.

This CDR3 reads CSARAAGGRLDTQYF. The CDR3 DNA reads TGCAGTGCTAGAGCTGCGGGAGGCCGGTTAGATACGCAGTATTTT. The chain recombines TRBV20-1 with TRBJ2-3; 8 bases are a match to TRBD2. The CDR3 is made up of 15 amino acids. V lost 1 base and J lost 5; bases outside the gene matches: 8. Germline lookup yields CDR1 DFQATT and CDR2 SNEGSKA (reference sequence).

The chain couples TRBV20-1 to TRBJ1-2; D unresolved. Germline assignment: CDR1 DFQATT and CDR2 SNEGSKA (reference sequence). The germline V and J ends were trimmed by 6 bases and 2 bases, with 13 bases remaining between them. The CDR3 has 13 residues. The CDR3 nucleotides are TGCAGTGCCTTGCGTGTCGGCAACTATGGCTACACCTTC. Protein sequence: CSALRVGNYGYTF.

The CDR3 bases are TGCGCCAGCAGCCAACCCGGACTAGCGGAGGACTCCTACGAGCAGTACTTC. Translating gives CASSQPGLAEDSYEQYF. J is TRBJ2-7 and V is TRBV4-1; 10 bases map to TRBD2. The V segment lost 2 bases and the J segment 0 bases; nucleotides outside the gene matches: 7. The CDR3 has 17 amino acids. Germline CDR1 is MGHRA and CDR2 is YSYEKL.

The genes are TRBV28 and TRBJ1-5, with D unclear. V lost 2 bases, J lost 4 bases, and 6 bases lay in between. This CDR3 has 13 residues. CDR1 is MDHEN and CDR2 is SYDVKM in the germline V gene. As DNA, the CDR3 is TGTGCCAGCAGTTTACCCGGAAATCAGCCCCAGCATTTT. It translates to CASSLPGNQPQHF.

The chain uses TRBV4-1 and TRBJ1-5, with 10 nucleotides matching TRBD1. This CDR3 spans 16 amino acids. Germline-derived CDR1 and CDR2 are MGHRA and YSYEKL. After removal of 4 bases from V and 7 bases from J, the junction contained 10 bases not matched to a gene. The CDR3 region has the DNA TGCGCCAGCAGCCCCATCGGGACAGGGGTTAGACAGCCCCAGCATTTT. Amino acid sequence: CASSPIGTGVRQPQHF.

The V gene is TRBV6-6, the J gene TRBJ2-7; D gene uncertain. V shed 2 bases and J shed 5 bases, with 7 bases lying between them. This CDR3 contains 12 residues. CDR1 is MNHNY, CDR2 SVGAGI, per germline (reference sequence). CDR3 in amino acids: CASSYPSDEQYF. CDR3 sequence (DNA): TGTGCCAGCAGTTACCCATCCGACGAGCAGTACTTC.

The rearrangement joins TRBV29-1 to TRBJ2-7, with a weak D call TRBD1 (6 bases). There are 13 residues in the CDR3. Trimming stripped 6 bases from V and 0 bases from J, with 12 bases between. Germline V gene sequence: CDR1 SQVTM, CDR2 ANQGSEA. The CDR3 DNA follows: TGCAGCGTAGGGGACACCTACTCCTACGAGCAGTACTTC. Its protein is CSVGDTYSYEQYF.

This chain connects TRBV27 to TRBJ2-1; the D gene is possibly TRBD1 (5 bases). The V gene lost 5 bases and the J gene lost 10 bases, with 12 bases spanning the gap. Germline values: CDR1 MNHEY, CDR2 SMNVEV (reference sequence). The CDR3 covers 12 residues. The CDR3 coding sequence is TGTGCCAGCAGTGTCCAGGGTTACGAGCAGTTCTTC. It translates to CASSVQGYEQFF.

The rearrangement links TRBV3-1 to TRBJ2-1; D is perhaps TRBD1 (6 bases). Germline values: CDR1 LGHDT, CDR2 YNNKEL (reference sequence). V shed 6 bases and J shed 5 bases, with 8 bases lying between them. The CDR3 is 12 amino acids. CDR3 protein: CASRRDNNEQFF. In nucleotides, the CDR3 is TGTGCCAGCAGAAGGGACAACAATGAGCAGTTCTTC.

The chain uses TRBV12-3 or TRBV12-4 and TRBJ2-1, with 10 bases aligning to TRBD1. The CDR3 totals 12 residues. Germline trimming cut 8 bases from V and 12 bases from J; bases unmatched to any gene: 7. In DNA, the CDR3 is TGTGCCAGCGCTGACAGGGGGCTATGGCAGTTCTTC. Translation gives CASADRGLWQFF.

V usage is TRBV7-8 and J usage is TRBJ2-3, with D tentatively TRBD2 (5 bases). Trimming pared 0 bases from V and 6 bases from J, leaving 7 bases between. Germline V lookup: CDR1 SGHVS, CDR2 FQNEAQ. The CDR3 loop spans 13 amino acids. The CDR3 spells CASSLAGVDTQYF. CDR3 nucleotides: TGTGCCAGCAGCTTAGCGGGAGTCGATACGCAGTATTTT.

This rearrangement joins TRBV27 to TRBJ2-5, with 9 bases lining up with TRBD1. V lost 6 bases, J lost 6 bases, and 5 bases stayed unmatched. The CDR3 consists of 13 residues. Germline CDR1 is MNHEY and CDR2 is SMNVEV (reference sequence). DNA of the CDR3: TGTGCCAGCAGGGACAGGGGACGGAAGACCCAGTACTTC. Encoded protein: CASRDRGRKTQYF.